This TCR beta chain was retrieved from a study of T cell responses to AZD1222 COVID-19 vaccine. This clone came up a few times. Its specificity is unknown. Study-level points and caveats: Baseline seropositives among AZD1222 recipients totaled only six.

The CDR3 contains 13 residues. The V gene's germline CDR1 is SGHAT and CDR2 FQNNGV. The germline V and J ends were trimmed by 8 bases and 6 bases, with 11 bases remaining between them. TCRdb keeps only in-frame clones here, not all; method: immunoSEQ multiplex PCR. The sample contains some 150,000 clones, about 88% of which appear only once. The sequencing used peripheral blood, collected after recovery from COVID-19. The receptor comes from an adult who had recovered from COVID-19. The rearrangement links TRBV11-2 to TRBJ1-6, with D maybe TRBD1 (5 bases). This chain's CDR3 is CASQRGVNSPLHF. CDR3 nucleotide sequence: TGTGCCAGCCAGAGGGGAGTTAATTCACCCCTCCACTTT. The variable domain in full, with the rest retrieved from reference TRBV11-2 and TRBJ1-6, is EAGVAQSPRYKIIEKRQSVAFWCNPISGHATLYWYQQILGQGPKLLIQFQNNGVVDDSQLPKDRFSAERLKGVDSTLKIQPAKLEDSAVYLCASQRGVNSPLHFGNGTRLTVT.